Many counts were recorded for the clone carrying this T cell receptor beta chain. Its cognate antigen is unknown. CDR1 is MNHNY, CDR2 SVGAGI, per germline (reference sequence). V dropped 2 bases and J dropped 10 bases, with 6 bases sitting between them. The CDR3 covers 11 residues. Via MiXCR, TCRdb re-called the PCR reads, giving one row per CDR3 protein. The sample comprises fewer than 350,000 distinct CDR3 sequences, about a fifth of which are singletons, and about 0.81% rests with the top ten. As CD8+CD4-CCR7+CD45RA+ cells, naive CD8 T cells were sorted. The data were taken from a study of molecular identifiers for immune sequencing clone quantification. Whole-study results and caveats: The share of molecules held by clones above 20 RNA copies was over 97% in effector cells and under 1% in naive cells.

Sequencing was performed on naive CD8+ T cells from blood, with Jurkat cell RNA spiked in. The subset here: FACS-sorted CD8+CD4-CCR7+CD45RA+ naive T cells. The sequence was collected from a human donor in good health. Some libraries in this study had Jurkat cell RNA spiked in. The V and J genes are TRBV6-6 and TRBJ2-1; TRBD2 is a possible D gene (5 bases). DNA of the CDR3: TGTGCCAGCAGTTACGGGAGCGAGCAGTTCTTC. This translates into CASSYGSEQFF.